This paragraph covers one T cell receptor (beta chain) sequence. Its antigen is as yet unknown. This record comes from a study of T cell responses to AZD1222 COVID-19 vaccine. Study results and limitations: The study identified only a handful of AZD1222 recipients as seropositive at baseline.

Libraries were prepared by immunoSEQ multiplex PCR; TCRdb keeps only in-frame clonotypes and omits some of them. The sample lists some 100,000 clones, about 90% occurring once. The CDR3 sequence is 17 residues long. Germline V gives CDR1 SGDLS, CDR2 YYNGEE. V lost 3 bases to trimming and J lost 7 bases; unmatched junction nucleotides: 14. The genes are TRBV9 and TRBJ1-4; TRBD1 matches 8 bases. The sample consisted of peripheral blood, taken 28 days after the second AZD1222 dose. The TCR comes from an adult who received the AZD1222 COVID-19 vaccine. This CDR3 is CASSAGQGVMGGEKLFF. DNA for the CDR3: TGTGCCAGCAGCGCCGGACAGGGAGTAATGGGAGGTGAAAAACTGTTTTTT.